In this sample, the clone carrying this TCR beta chain turned up a few times. Its target is unknown. MiXCR was run by TCRdb on the RT-PCR reads, yielding one entry per CDR3 protein. The data hold around 750,000 distinct CDR3 sequences, with 21% observed a single time. V dropped 1 base and J dropped 4 bases, with 13 bases sitting between them. The CDR3 length is 15 residues. These data originate in a study of response to subunit inactivated influenza vaccine. Broader study findings: Every seasonal influenza vaccination brings in few new T cells, the authors suggested.

This receptor was identified in a man aged 45-60 years who received an inactivated influenza vaccine. This sequence joins TRBV12-3 or TRBV12-4 and TRBJ1-2; D gene unclear. Sequences were derived from PBMCs from blood, sampled around 5 days after vaccination. The DNA of the CDR3 is TGTGCCAGCAGTTTAGAAGGGATCGGTCCCTATGGCTACACCTTC. It yields the protein CASSLEGIGPYGYTF.